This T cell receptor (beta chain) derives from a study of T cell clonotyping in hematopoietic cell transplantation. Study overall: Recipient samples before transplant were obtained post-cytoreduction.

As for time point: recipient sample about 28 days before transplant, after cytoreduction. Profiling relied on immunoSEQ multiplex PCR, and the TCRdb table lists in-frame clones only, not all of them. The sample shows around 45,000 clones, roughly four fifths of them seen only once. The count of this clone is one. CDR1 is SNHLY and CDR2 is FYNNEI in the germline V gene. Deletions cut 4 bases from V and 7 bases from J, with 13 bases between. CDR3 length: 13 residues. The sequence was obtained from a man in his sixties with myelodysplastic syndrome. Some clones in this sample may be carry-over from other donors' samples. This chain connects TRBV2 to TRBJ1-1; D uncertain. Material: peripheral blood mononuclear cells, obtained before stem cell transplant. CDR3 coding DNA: TGTGCCAGCAGTGCCCAGAGCGTCAATGAAGCTTTCTTT. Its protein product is CASSAQSVNEAFF.